The clone carrying this T cell receptor beta chain has only one observation. These data are taken from a study of blood T cell repertoires in COVID-19. V lost 4 bases to trimming and J lost 0 bases, with 11 bases between them. This CDR3 has 15 residues. Germline V gene lookup returns CDR1 SGHNT and CDR2 YYREEE (reference sequence). Authors' data handling: The authors estimated nucleated cell counts from reference gene primer amplification. The protocol was immunoSEQ multiplex PCR, while the TCRdb copy is restricted to in-frame clones and leaves out a portion. Clone size and V and J calls were adopted from that table, with D and trimming inferred from the DNA. The sample lists 95,000 to 110,000 clones, around 90% occurring once.

The sequence was collected from a woman aged 25 to 39 with acute or convalescent COVID-19. The V and J genes are TRBV5-4 and TRBJ1-3, with D possibly TRBD1 on 5 matching bases. The sequencing sample was made of peripheral blood. DNA of the CDR3: TGTGCCAGCAGCACGCGAGACAGCTCTGGAAACACCATATATTTT. This sequence encodes CASSTRDSSGNTIYF.